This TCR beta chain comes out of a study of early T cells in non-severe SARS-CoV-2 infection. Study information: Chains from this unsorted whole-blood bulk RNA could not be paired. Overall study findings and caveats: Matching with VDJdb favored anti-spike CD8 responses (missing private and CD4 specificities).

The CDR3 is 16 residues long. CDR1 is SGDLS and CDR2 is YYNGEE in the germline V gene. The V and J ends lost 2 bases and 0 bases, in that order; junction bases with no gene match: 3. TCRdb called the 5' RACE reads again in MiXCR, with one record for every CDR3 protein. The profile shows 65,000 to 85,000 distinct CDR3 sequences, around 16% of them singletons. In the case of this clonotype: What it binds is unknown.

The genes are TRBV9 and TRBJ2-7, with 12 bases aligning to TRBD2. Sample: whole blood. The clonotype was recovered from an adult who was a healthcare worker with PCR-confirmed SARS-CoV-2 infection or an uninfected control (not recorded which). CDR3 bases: TGTGCCAGCAGCGTCTCTAGCGGGAGGGCCTCCTACGAGCAGTACTTC. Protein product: CASSVSSGRASYEQYF.